The entry below describes one TCR beta chain. What it binds is not known. Unique molecular identifiers were used to barcode this TCRbeta library. TCRdb called the PCR reads again in MiXCR, with one record for every CDR3 protein. Here the sample spans roughly 310,000 distinct CDR3 sequences, around 20% being singletons. This sample is part of a study of T-cell reconstitution after alpha-beta-depleted transplantation in children. Broader study findings: Two months or so post-transplant, alpha-beta T cells reportedly derived from several hundred expanded graft clones. One year after transplant, T-cell counts and diversity came mostly from newly produced T cells. Recipient T cells and thymic progenitors that survived gave rise to the high TCRbeta diversity observed at day 60 in some patients.

The sequences come from PBMCs, mostly from graft donor cells, collected 180 days after TCRalphabeta/CD19-depleted stem cell transplant. The clonotype originates from a male patient younger than 18 who had a stem cell transplant for acute lymphoblastic leukemia, so the T cells may come from the graft donor.

CDR3 in DNA: TGCGCCAGCAGCCCGACAGGAACTAATGAAAAACTGTTTTTT. Translating gives CASSPTGTNEKLFF. The rearrangement uses TRBV5-1 and TRBJ1-4; perhaps TRBD1 as D (6 bases). Germline loops: CDR1 SGHRS, CDR2 YFSETQ. The CDR3 loop spans 14 amino acids. V was trimmed by 4 bases and J by 1 base, leaving 8 bases between them.